The rows below give T cell receptor beta chains drawn from one sample of a study of T cells expressing NK-cell markers. TCRdb reprocessed the 5' RACE reads; each CDR3 protein has one entry and no DNA is given. The sample's table shows roughly 150,000 distinct CDR3 sequences. The sequencing sample was made of blood T cells: a sorted CD56 or NKG2C T cell subset, CD4+ or CD8+ T cells, or bulk PBMC T cells (not recorded which). Every receptor here comes from a woman between 18 and 70 years old in good health. Each CDR3 is given with its conserved first and last residue. Each record gives: V gene, J gene, CDR3 protein.

V gene: TRBV28
J gene: TRBJ2-7
CDR3 protein: CASRPNKVHLSGAGYEQYF

V gene: TRBV7-9
J gene: TRBJ2-7
CDR3 protein: CASSLPDRKVYEQYF

V gene: TRBV18
J gene: TRBJ2-7
CDR3 protein: CASSPPDRRDEQYF

V gene: TRBV3-1
J gene: TRBJ2-6
CDR3 protein: CASTLIGGAGANVLTF

V gene: TRBV6-2/TRBV6-3
J gene: TRBJ2-1
CDR3 protein: CASSSRGTGGPHEQFF

V gene: TRBV3-1
J gene: TRBJ1-1
CDR3 protein: CASSQGTGDVGTEAFF

V gene: TRBV7-2
J gene: TRBJ2-3
CDR3 protein: CASSQGLAGLRTDTQYF

V gene: TRBV7-2
J gene: TRBJ2-3
CDR3 protein: CASRTGQTLWDTQYF

V gene: TRBV29-1
J gene: TRBJ1-2
CDR3 protein: CSVGEGTAGYGYTF

V gene: TRBV27
J gene: TRBJ1-2
CDR3 protein: CASSLTGRAYGYTF

V gene: TRBV28
J gene: TRBJ2-1
CDR3 protein: CASSLIQRGNNEQFF

V gene: TRBV11-2
J gene: TRBJ2-3
CDR3 protein: CASRTFVIAGATDTQYF

V gene: TRBV5-1
J gene: TRBJ2-5
CDR3 protein: CASSRMEKETQYF

V gene: TRBV12-3/TRBV12-4
J gene: TRBJ1-2
CDR3 protein: CASSRHRAKDYGYTF

V gene: TRBV7-3
J gene: TRBJ1-1
CDR3 protein: CASSEIVNTEAFF

V gene: TRBV19
J gene: TRBJ1-2
CDR3 protein: CASSRPDGSYGYTF

V gene: TRBV2
J gene: TRBJ2-7
CDR3 protein: CASSSQGTLAYEQYF

V gene: TRBV5-4
J gene: TRBJ2-1
CDR3 protein: CASSLLASVYNEQFF

V gene: TRBV5-1
J gene: TRBJ2-2
CDR3 protein: CASSLGTVPNTGELFF

V gene: TRBV7-8
J gene: TRBJ2-3
CDR3 protein: CASSIGTSSLSTDTQYF

V gene: TRBV11-2
J gene: TRBJ1-1
CDR3 protein: CASRRGQMNTEAFF

V gene: TRBV9
J gene: TRBJ2-1
CDR3 protein: CASSHRWEVLVNEQFF

V gene: TRBV27
J gene: TRBJ1-2
CDR3 protein: CASSFGRAYGYTF

V gene: TRBV7-6
J gene: TRBJ2-2
CDR3 protein: CASSLPPGGPNTGELFF

V gene: TRBV5-6
J gene: TRBJ2-1
CDR3 protein: CASSLGLADNNEQFF

V gene: TRBV27
J gene: TRBJ2-1
CDR3 protein: CASSLWGGNVEQFF

V gene: TRBV18
J gene: TRBJ1-3
CDR3 protein: CASSPGDFGNTIYF

V gene: TRBV10-3
J gene: TRBJ2-7
CDR3 protein: CAIRASGGRSYEQYF

V gene: TRBV12-3/TRBV12-4
J gene: TRBJ1-1
CDR3 protein: CASSTDRVTEAFF

V gene: TRBV11-2
J gene: TRBJ1-1
CDR3 protein: CASSLERGGGNTEAFF

V gene: TRBV10-3
J gene: TRBJ1-3
CDR3 protein: CAIAGTMTGNTIYF

V gene: TRBV14
J gene: TRBJ1-2
CDR3 protein: CASSQQIGQGTFHYGYTF

V gene: TRBV5-1
J gene: TRBJ2-7
CDR3 protein: CASSRGTSGSPTYEQYF

V gene: TRBV10-3
J gene: TRBJ2-4
CDR3 protein: CAISESARGKNIQYF

V gene: TRBV5-1
J gene: TRBJ2-2
CDR3 protein: CASSLRAIGQDTGELFF

V gene: TRBV29-1
J gene: TRBJ1-1
CDR3 protein: CSAQWGRGNTEAFF

V gene: TRBV5-1
J gene: TRBJ2-1
CDR3 protein: CASSPEGAGGQFF

V gene: TRBV12-3/TRBV12-4
J gene: TRBJ1-1
CDR3 protein: CASRHRRQGHTEAFF

V gene: TRBV27
J gene: TRBJ2-5
CDR3 protein: CASKDFQETQYF

V gene: TRBV5-1
J gene: TRBJ2-1
CDR3 protein: CASSSHIGGLYNEQFF

V gene: TRBV24-1
J gene: TRBJ2-2
CDR3 protein: CATSDRGKNTGELFF

V gene: TRBV6-1
J gene: TRBJ2-7
CDR3 protein: CASTDTAYEQYF

V gene: TRBV2
J gene: TRBJ2-1
CDR3 protein: CASNSGLAGGSEQFF

V gene: TRBV7-9
J gene: TRBJ2-7
CDR3 protein: CASSPGRDSYEQYF

V gene: TRBV7-9
J gene: TRBJ2-3
CDR3 protein: CASSLYPRLTDTQYF

V gene: TRBV20-1
J gene: TRBJ2-7
CDR3 protein: CSARDVAAYEQYF

V gene: TRBV24-1
J gene: TRBJ2-7
CDR3 protein: CATSDFLEGEQYF